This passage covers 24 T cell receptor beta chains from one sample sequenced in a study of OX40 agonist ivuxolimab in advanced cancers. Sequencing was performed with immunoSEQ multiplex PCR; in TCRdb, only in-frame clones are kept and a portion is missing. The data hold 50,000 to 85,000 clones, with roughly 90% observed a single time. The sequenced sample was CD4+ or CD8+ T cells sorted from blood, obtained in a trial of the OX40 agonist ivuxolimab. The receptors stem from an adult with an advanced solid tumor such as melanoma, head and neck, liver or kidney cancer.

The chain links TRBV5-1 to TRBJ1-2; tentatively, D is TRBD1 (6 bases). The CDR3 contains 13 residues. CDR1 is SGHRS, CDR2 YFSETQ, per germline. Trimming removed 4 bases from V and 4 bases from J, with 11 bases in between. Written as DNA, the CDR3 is TGCGCCAGCAGCCCCGGACAGCTCTATGGCTACACCTTC. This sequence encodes CASSPGQLYGYTF.

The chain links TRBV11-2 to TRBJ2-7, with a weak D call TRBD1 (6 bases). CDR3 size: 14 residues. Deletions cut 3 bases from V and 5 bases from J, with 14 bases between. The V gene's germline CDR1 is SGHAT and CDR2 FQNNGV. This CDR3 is CASSFSGHFNEQYF. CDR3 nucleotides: TGTGCCAGCAGCTTTTCGGGACATTTCAACGAGCAGTACTTC.

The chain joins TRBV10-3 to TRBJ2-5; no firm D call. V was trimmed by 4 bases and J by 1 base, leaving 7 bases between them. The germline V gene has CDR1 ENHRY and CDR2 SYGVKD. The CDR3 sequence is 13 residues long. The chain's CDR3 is CAISASSQETQYF. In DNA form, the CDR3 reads TGTGCCATCAGTGCGAGTAGCCAAGAGACCCAGTACTTC.

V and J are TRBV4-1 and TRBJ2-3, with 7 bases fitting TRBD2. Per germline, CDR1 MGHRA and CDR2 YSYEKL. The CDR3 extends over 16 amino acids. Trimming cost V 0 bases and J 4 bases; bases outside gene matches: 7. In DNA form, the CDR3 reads TGCGCCAGCAGCCAAGATCGAGGACTAGTAGCAGATACGCAGTATTTT. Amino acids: CASSQDRGLVADTQYF.

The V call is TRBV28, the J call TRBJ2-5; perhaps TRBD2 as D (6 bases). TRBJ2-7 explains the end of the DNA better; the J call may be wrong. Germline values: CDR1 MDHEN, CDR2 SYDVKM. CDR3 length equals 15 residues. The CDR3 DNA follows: TGTGCCAGCAGCCCACCTGGGACTGGGACCTACGAGCAGTACTTC. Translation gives CASSPPGTGTYEQYF.

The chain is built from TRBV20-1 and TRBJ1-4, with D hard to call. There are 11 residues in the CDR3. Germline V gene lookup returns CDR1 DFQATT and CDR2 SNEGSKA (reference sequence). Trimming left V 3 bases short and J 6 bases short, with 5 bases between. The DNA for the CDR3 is TGCAGTGCTAGTCCAGATGAAAAACTGTTTTTT. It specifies CSASPDEKLFF.

This chain's CDR3 is CAISVQFQETQYF. The CDR3 nucleotides are TGTGCCATCAGTGTACAATTCCAAGAGACCCAGTACTTC. The chain is built from TRBV10-3 and TRBJ2-5; D not certain. Trimming stripped 4 bases from V and 1 base from J, with 7 bases between. CDR3 length equals 13 residues. CDR1 and CDR2 (germline): ENHRY, SYGVKD.

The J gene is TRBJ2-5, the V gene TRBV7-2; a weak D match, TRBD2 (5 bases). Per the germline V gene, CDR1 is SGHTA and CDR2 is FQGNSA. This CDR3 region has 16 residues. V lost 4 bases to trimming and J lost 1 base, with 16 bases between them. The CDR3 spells CASSSRPGIRQETQYF. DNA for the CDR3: TGTGCCAGCAGCTCCCGACCGGGGATTCGCCAAGAGACCCAGTACTTC.

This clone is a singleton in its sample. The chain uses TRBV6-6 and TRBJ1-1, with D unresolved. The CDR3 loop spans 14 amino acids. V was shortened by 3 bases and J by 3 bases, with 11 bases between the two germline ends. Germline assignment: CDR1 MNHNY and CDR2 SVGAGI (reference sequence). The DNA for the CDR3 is TGTGCCAGCAGTTATAAAAATGGGGACACTGAAGCTTTCTTT. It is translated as CASSYKNGDTEAFF.

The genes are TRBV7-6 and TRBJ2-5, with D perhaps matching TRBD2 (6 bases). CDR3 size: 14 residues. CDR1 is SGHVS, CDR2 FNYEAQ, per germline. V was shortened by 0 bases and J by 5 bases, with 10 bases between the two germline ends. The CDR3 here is CASSLATSRETQYF. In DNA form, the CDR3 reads TGTGCCAGCAGCTTAGCGACTAGTAGGGAGACCCAGTACTTC. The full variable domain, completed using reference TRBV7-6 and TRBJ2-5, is GAGVSQSPRYKVTKRGQDVALRCDPISGHVSLYWYRQALGQGPEFLTYFNYEAQQDKSGLPNDRFSAERPEGSISTLTIQRTEQRDSAMYRCASSLATSRETQYFGPGTRLLVL.

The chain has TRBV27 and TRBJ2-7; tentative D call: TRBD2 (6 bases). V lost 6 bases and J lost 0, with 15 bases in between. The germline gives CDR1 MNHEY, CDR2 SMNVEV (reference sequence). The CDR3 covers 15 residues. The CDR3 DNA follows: TGTGCCAGCAGGCCCGCGGGGAGCAGCTCCTACGAGCAGTACTTC. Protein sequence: CASRPAGSSSYEQYF.

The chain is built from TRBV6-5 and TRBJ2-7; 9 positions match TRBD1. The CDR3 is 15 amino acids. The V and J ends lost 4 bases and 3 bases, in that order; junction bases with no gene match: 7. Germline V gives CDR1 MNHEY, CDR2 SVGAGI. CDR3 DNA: TGTGCCAGCAGTTCCGGAACAGGGGGCTTCTACGAGCAGTACTTC. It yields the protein CASSSGTGGFYEQYF.

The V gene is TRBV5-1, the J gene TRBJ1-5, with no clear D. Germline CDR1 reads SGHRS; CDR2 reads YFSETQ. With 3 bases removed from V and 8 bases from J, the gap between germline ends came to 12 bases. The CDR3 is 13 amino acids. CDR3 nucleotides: TGCGCCAGCAGCTCGATGTCTGGAGAGCCCCAGCATTTT. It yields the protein CASSSMSGEPQHF.

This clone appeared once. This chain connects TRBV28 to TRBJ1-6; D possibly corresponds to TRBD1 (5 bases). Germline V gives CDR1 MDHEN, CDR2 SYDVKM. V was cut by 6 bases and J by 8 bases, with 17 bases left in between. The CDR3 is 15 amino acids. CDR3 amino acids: CASRRGRWSDSPLHF. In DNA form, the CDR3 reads TGTGCCAGCAGACGGGGACGGTGGTCGGATTCACCCCTCCACTTT.

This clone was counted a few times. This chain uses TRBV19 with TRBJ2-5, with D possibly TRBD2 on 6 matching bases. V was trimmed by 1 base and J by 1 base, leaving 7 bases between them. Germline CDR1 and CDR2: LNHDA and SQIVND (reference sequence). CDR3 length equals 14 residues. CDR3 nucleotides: TGTGCCAGTAGTATAGGCGGGGCCCAAGAGACCCAGTACTTC. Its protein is CASSIGGAQETQYF. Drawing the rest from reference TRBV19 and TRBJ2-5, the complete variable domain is DGGITQSPKYLFRKEGQNVTLSCEQNLNHDAMYWYRQDPGQGLRLIYYSQIVNDFQKGDIAEGYSVSREKKESFPLTVTSAQKNPTAFYLCASSIGGAQETQYFGPGTRLLVL.

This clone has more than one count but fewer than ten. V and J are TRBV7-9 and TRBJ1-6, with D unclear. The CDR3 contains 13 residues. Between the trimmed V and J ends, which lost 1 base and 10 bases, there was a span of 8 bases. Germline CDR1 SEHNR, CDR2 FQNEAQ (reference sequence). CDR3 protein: CASSLEGRSPLHF. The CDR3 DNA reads TGTGCCAGCAGCTTAGAAGGAAGATCACCCCTCCACTTT. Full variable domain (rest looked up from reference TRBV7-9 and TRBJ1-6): DTGVSQNPRHKITKRGQNVTFRCDPISEHNRLYWYRQTLGQGPEFLTYFQNEAQLEKSRLLSDRFSAERPKGSFSTLEIQRTEQGDSAMYLCASSLEGRSPLHFGNGTRLTVT.

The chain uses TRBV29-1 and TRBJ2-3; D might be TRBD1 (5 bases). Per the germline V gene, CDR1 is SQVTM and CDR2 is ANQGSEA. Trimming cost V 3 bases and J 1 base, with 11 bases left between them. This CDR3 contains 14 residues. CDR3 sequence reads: CSVEYGRGTDTQYF. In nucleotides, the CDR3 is TGCAGCGTTGAGTATGGCAGGGGCACAGATACGCAGTATTTT.

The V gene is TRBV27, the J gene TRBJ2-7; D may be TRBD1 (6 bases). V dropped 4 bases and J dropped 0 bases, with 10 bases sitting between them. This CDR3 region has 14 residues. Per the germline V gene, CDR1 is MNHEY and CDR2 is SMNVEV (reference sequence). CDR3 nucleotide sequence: TGTGCCAGCAGTTACGAACAGGGCTCCTACGAGCAGTACTTC. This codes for CASSYEQGSYEQYF.

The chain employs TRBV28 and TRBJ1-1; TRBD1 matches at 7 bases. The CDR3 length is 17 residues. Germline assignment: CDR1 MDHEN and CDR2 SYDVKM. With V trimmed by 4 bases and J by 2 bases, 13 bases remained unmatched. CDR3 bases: TGTGCCAGCAGTTCTGAGGGGGCCGGGATTGTTAACACTGAAGCTTTCTTT. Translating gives CASSSEGAGIVNTEAFF.

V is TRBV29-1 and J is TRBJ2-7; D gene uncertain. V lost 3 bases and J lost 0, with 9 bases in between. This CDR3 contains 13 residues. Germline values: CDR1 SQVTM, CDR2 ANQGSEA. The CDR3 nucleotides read TGCAGCGTTGATCGCCCGGGCTCCTACGAGCAGTACTTC. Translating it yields CSVDRPGSYEQYF.

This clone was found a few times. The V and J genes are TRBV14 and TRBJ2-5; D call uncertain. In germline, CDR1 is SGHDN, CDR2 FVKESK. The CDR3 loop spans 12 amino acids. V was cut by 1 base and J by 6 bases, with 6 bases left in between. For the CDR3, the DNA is TGTGCCAGCAGCCAAGCGTTTCAGACCCAGTACTTC. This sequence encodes CASSQAFQTQYF.

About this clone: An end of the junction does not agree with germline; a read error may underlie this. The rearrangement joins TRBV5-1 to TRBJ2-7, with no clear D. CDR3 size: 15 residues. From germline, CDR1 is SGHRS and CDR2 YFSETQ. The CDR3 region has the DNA TGTGCCAGCAGCCCCCCCTTAGGCAACTCCTACGAGCAGTACTTC. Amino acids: CASSPPLGNSYEQYF.

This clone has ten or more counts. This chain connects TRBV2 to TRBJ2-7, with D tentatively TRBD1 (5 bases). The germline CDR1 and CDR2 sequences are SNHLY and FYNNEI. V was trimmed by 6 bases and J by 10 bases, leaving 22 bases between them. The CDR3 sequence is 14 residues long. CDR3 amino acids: CASSLDSIVEKQYF. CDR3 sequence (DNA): TGTGCCAGCAGCCTAGACAGTATCGTTGAGAAACAGTACTTC.

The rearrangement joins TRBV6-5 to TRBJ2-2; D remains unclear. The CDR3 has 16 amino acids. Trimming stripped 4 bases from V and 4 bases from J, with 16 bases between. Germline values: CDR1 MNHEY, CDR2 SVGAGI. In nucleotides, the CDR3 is TGTGCCAGCAGTTCCCGAGTAGTGGCAGGCACCGGGGAGCTGTTTTTT. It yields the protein CASSSRVVAGTGELFF.